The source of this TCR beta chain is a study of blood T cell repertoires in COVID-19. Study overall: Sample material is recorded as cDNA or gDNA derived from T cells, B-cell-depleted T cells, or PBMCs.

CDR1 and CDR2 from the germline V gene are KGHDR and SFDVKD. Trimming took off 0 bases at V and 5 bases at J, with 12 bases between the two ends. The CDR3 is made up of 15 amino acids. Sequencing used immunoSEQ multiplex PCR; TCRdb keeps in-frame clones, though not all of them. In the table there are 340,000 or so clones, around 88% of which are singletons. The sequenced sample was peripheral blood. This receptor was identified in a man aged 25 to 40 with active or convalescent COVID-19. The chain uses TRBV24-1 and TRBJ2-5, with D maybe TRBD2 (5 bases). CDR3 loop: CATSDLEGLVETQYF. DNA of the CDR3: TGTGCCACCAGTGATTTGGAGGGTTTAGTCGAGACCCAGTACTTC.